Each of the 32 T cell receptor beta chains below was sequenced from the same sample in a study of tumor-infiltrating lymphocytes in primary liver carcinoma. TCR beta cDNA was reverse-transcribed from 400 to 500 ng of total RNA. The reaction used a constant-region primer and ProtoScript II reverse transcriptase. Employing slightly modified ARM-PCR, three nested multiplex PCR rounds were run, and these gave rise to the TCR beta libraries. It was with TRBV1-TRBV30 forward primers and a C-beta reverse primer that the first two PCR rounds were run, at roughly 9 cycles each. One entry per CDR3 protein, called by TCRdb with MiXCR from the multiplex PCR reads. The profile shows 50,000 to 70,000 distinct CDR3 sequences, 55% to 75% of them singletons. Joint extraction of RNA and DNA used roughly 19-32 mg of bulk tissue that was unsorted. The sample consisted of liver tumor tissue from sampling region 2. As for subset: tumor region T2, inferior pole. These receptors were collected from a man in his forties with primary liver carcinoma and hepatitis B virus infection.

Concerning this clonotype: Being one base from a much bigger clone, this may be a read error. This likely comes from a read error, as the CDR3 has no conserved phenylalanine or tryptophan at its end. The J gene is TRBJ2-1, the V gene TRBV28; 10 positions agree with TRBD2. With 7 bases clipped from V and 3 bases from J, the junction kept 9 bases outside the gene matches. From germline, CDR1 is MDHEN and CDR2 SYDVKM. CDR3 length: 16 amino acids. The CDR3 region is CASIPPERGGYNEQFS. The CDR3 nucleotides read TGTGCCAGCATCCCCCCGGAGCGGGGGGGCTACAATGAGCAGTTCTCC.

The chain is built from TRBV27 and TRBJ2-7, with 9 bases lining up with TRBD2. In germline, CDR1 is MNHEY, CDR2 SMNVEV (reference sequence). This CDR3 contains 14 residues. After removal of 5 bases from V and 5 bases from J, the junction contained 7 bases not matched to a gene. The CDR3 region is CASSPTSGPNEQYF. CDR3 nucleotide sequence: TGTGCCAGCAGTCCTACTAGCGGGCCAAACGAGCAGTACTTC.

In this sample, this clonotype turned up a few times. This chain links TRBV6-1 with TRBJ1-5; D remains ambiguous. V dropped 1 base and J dropped 5 bases, with 9 bases sitting between them. Germline V CDR1 and CDR2: MNHNS, SASEGT. The length of the CDR3 is 14 residues. In nucleotides, the CDR3 is TGTGCCAGCAGTGAAGGGGGAAGTGATCAGCCCCAGCATTTT. It yields the protein CASSEGGSDQPQHF.

About this clonotype: At one boundary the junction diverges from the germline segment, which might be a read error. The genes are TRBV11-1 and TRBJ1-6; D is possibly TRBD1 (5 bases). CDR3 size: 13 residues. Looked up from germline, CDR1 is SGHAT and CDR2 is FQDESV (reference sequence). The CDR3 sequence: CACSRTLVSPFHF. The CDR3 DNA follows: TGTGCCTGCAGCCGGACACTGGTTTCACCCTTCCACTTT.

The DNA for the CDR3 is TGTGCCAGCAGACCGCAGTGTACTAGCGGTCTCACAGATACGCAGTATTTT. Translated: CASRPQCTSGLTDTQYF. The chain employs TRBV6-6 and TRBJ2-3; 8 nucleotides agree with TRBD2. V lost 6 bases to trimming and J lost 2 bases; unmatched junction nucleotides: 13. Germline CDR1 and CDR2: MNHNY and SVGAGI (reference sequence). The CDR3 runs to 17 residues.

This clonotype was counted many times. V usage is TRBV6-2 or TRBV6-3 and J usage is TRBJ2-1; 13 bases are a match to TRBD2. The CDR3 is 17 residues long. Germline lookup yields CDR1 MNHEY and CDR2 SVGEGT. The V gene end was trimmed by 6 bases and the J gene end by 0 bases; junction bases not matched to a gene: 5. The CDR3 coding sequence is TGTGCCAGCAGCCCGCGGACTAGCGGGAGCTCCTACAATGAGCAGTTCTTC. Its protein product is CASSPRTSGSSYNEQFF.

Remarks on this clonotype: The junction departs from the called germline gene at one end, perhaps through a read error. This rearrangement joins TRBV12-3 or TRBV12-4 to TRBJ2-7; D is perhaps TRBD1 (6 bases). The CDR3 is made up of 14 amino acids. Written as DNA, the CDR3 is TGTGCTAGCACTCCCCGGGGACACAATTACGAGCAGTACTTC. Protein: CASTPRGHNYEQYF.

This clonotype was counted a single time. An end of the junction does not agree with germline; a read error may underlie this. The chain couples TRBV12-3 or TRBV12-4 to TRBJ1-5; D is unresolved. The CDR3 covers 15 residues. CDR3 bases: TGCGCCAGCAGTTTTGAGCAAGGAAGCAATCAGCCTCAGCATTTT. Amino acid sequence: CASSFEQGSNQPQHF.

This clonotype was seen a single time. The missing conserved phenylalanine or tryptophan at the end of this CDR3 makes a read error likely. This chain joins TRBV4-2 and TRBJ2-1, with D unclear. The germline CDR1 and CDR2 sequences are LGHNA and YNFKEQ. There are 11 residues in the CDR3. The CDR3 DNA sequence: TGTGTCAGCCGCCAAGCTGATGAGCAGTTCTCC. This sequence encodes CVSRQADEQFS.

As concerns this clonotype: An end of the junction differs from the germline gene, which may be a read error. The CDR3 DNA is TGCACCAGCAGCCAAGTGACGCTTCTAGCGGGAGCGACAGATACGCAGTATTTT. It codes for CTSSQVTLLAGATDTQYF. V is TRBV4-1 and J is TRBJ2-3, with 10 bases aligning to TRBD2. Germline CDR1 is MGHRA and CDR2 is YSYEKL. CDR3 size: 18 residues.

Notes on this clonotype: An end of the junction differs from the germline gene, which may be a read error. This chain connects TRBV10-3 to TRBJ2-3, with 10 bases lining up with TRBD2. The CDR3 has 18 amino acids. The germline CDR1 and CDR2 sequences are ENHRY and SYGVKD. Written as DNA, the CDR3 is TGTGCCATCAGTGAACCCCTCGGACTAGCGGTAACCACAGATACGCAGTTTTTT. Its translation: CAISEPLGLAVTTDTQFF.

In the case of this clonotype: At one boundary the junction diverges from the germline segment, which might be a read error. V usage is TRBV12-3 or TRBV12-4 and J usage is TRBJ2-7, with D tentatively TRBD2 (6 bases). The CDR3 is 14 amino acids. The DNA for the CDR3 is TGTGCCAGCACTTTAGCGGCGGAACGTCCCATTCCTTACTTC. This translates into CASTLAAERPIPYF.

The chain has TRBV29-1 and TRBJ2-5; D might be TRBD1 or TRBD2, each matching 6 bases. There are 13 residues in the CDR3. The germline CDR1 and CDR2 sequences are SQVTM and ANQGSEA. Trimming removed 6 bases from V and 5 bases from J, with 16 bases in between. Written as DNA, the CDR3 is TGCAGCGTCGGGGGCCTTCGGGTGGAGACCCAGTACTTC. Its protein product is CSVGGLRVETQYF.

This clonotype was detected many times. This rearrangement joins TRBV4-1 to TRBJ2-1, with 9 bases matching TRBD2. With 0 bases clipped from V and 4 bases from J, the junction kept 4 bases outside the gene matches. Looked up from germline, CDR1 is MGHRA and CDR2 is YSYEKL. This CDR3 comprises 16 residues. CDR3 DNA: TGCGCCAGCAGCCAAGATCGGACTAGCGTATACAATGAGCAGTTCTTC. The encoded protein is CASSQDRTSVYNEQFF.

The chain uses TRBV11-2 and TRBJ1-4, with no clear D. There are 16 residues in the CDR3. Trimming cost V 6 bases and J 7 bases, with 21 bases left between them. Germline CDR1 and CDR2: SGHAT and FQNNGV. The CDR3 reads CASSRTPEGTSEKLFF. The CDR3 DNA is TGTGCCAGCAGTAGGACTCCAGAAGGAACAAGTGAAAAACTGTTTTTT.

The chain links TRBV12-3 or TRBV12-4 to TRBJ2-1, with TRBD2 matching 10 bases. This CDR3 has 15 amino acids. The V segment lost 7 bases and the J segment 8 bases; nucleotides outside the gene matches: 11. CDR3 sequence reads: CASILRVAGGDEQFF. The CDR3 DNA reads as TGTGCCAGCATCCTGCGAGTAGCGGGAGGCGATGAGCAGTTCTTC.

This clonotype appeared once. Being one base from a much bigger clone, this may be a read error. The rearrangement links TRBV6-6 to TRBJ2-7; D not resolved. Germline assignment: CDR1 MNHNY and CDR2 SVGAGI (reference sequence). The CDR3 runs to 11 residues. CDR3 sequence: CASSTKDEQCF. In DNA form, the CDR3 reads TGTGCCAGCAGTACTAAAGACGAGCAGTGCTTC.

This clonotype was observed a handful of times. One end of the junction fails to match germline, which may point to a read error. The chain carries TRBV6-2 or TRBV6-3 and TRBJ2-1, with TRBD1 matching over 8 bases. CDR3 size: 18 residues. Per germline, CDR1 MNHEY and CDR2 SVGEGT. The CDR3 here is CASSYRSYDRGSLNEQLF. CDR3 nucleotide sequence: TGTGCCAGCAGTTACCGTTCCTACGACAGGGGATCTCTCAATGAGCAGTTGTTC.

To note about this clonotype: Relative to the germline gene, one junction end is altered; a read error may explain this. The J gene is TRBJ2-1, the V gene TRBV6-5; D not resolved. The CDR3 extends over 11 amino acids. Germline V CDR1 and CDR2: MNHEY, SVGAGI. This CDR3 is CASTQRNAQFF. In DNA form, the CDR3 reads TGTGCTAGCACCCAGCGAAATGCGCAGTTCTTC.

This chain connects TRBV7-9 to TRBJ2-7; 8 nucleotides line up with TRBD1. J gave up 5 bases and V 5 bases, and 8 bases lay outside the gene matches. Germline CDR1 and CDR2: SEHNR and FQNEAQ (reference sequence). The CDR3 is 14 amino acids. Here the CDR3 DNA reads TGTGCCAGCAGCACCGGACAGGGTTCGAACGAGCAGTACTTC. It specifies CASSTGQGSNEQYF. The full variable domain, rest sourced from reference TRBV7-9 and TRBJ2-7, is DTGVSQNPRHKITKRGQNVTFRCDPISEHNRLYWYRQTLGQGPEFLTYFQNEAQLEKSRLLSDRFSAERPKGSFSTLEIQRTEQGDSAMYLCASSTGQGSNEQYFGPGTRLTVT.

Regarding this clonotype: This CDR3 fails to terminate in the conserved phenylalanine or tryptophan, so it likely reflects a read error. The V call is TRBV11-2, the J call TRBJ2-5, with TRBD2 identical over 7 bases. The CDR3 loop spans 16 amino acids. The germline CDR1 and CDR2 sequences are SGHAT and FQNNGV. The ends lost 8 bases at V and 3 bases at J; junction bases unmatched: 15. CDR3 amino acids: CASGQTPGGGKETQYL. The CDR3 nucleotides read TGTGCCAGCGGTCAAACTCCTGGCGGGGGTAAAGAGACCCAGTACCTC.

On this clonotype: Given the absence of the conserved phenylalanine or tryptophan at the CDR3 end, a read error is likely. V gene TRBV11-2 combines with J gene TRBJ2-5; 8 nucleotides align to TRBD1. CDR1 and CDR2 (germline): SGHAT, FQNNGV. CDR3 size: 16 residues. The CDR3 DNA follows: TGTGCCGGCAGCTTAACAGCAGGGGGCTTGGGGGAGACCCAGTACCTC. It encodes CAGSLTAGGLGETQYL.

This clonotype was observed at least ten times. The J gene is TRBJ1-2, the V gene TRBV25-1, with TRBD1 as a possible D gene (5 bases). This CDR3 contains 14 residues. The germline V and J ends were trimmed by 4 bases and 5 bases, with 14 bases remaining between them. Germline V CDR1 and CDR2: MGHDK, SYGVNS. The CDR3 here is CASSAGTGLYGYTF. In DNA form, the CDR3 reads TGTGCCAGCAGTGCCGGGACTGGCCTTTATGGCTACACCTTC.

A few counts support this clonotype. CDR3 coding DNA: TGTGCCAGCAGTTTAAGGACTAGCGGGATGTTGCGCGAGCAGTACTTC. Translating gives CASSLRTSGMLREQYF. V is TRBV28 and J is TRBJ2-7, with 12 bases fitting TRBD2. The CDR3 has 16 amino acids. Germline values: CDR1 MDHEN, CDR2 SYDVKM. The V segment lost 2 bases and the J segment 6 bases; nucleotides outside the gene matches: 8.

Remarks on this clonotype: The CDR3 end shows no conserved phenylalanine or tryptophan, and so a read error is likely. The V gene is TRBV28, the J gene TRBJ2-3; 8 nucleotides align to TRBD2. CDR1 MDHEN and CDR2 SYDVKM come from the germline V gene. The CDR3 consists of 14 residues. V was clipped by 6 bases and J by 2 bases; unmatched bases: 4. This CDR3 reads CASRRTSNTDTQYL. Here the CDR3 DNA reads TGTGCCAGCAGGCGGACTAGCAACACAGATACGCAGTATCTT.

The chain recombines TRBV5-4 with TRBJ2-7, with TRBD1 matching 8 bases. Germline CDR1 is SGHNT and CDR2 is YYREEE (reference sequence). J gave up 6 bases and V 2 bases, and 10 bases lay outside the gene matches. The CDR3 loop spans 15 amino acids. The CDR3 spells CASSFGTGARREQYF. The CDR3 region has the DNA TGTGCCAGCAGCTTTGGGACAGGCGCGAGACGCGAGCAGTACTTC.

V is TRBV5-1 and J is TRBJ2-1; no reliable D call. Between the trimmed V and J ends, which lost 2 bases and 9 bases, there was a span of 6 bases. Germline V CDR1 and CDR2: SGHRS, YFSETQ. This CDR3 comprises 11 residues. The CDR3 nucleotides are TGCGCCAGCAGCTTATCGGGTGAGCAGTTCTTC. It codes for CASSLSGEQFF.

About this clonotype itself: This CDR3 fails to terminate in the conserved phenylalanine or tryptophan, so it likely reflects a read error. J is TRBJ2-1 and V is TRBV11-3; D remains unclear. CDR1 is SGHNT, CDR2 YENEEA, per germline. The CDR3 extends over 12 amino acids. Written as DNA, the CDR3 is TGTGACAGCAGCTTAAATGCCAATGAGCAGTTCCTC. This gives the protein CDSSLNANEQFL.

A word on this clonotype: At one end the junction does not follow the germline gene, possibly because of a read error. This chain links TRBV6-1 with TRBJ2-7, with 8 bases matching TRBD2. CDR1 MNHNS and CDR2 SASEGT come from the germline V gene. This CDR3 has 15 residues. The CDR3 reads CAGRDLSGTSYEQYF. The CDR3 coding sequence is TGTGCCGGCAGGGACCTTAGCGGGACCTCCTACGAGCAGTACTTC.

The chain carries TRBV19 and TRBJ2-7; D gene ambiguous. The CDR3 length is 15 residues. Germline V gene lookup returns CDR1 LNHDA and CDR2 SQIVND (reference sequence). Trimming removed 4 bases at V and 5 bases at J, with 18 bases between. The CDR3 loop reads CASSSSAVAEDEQYF. CDR3 sequence (DNA): TGTGCCAGTAGTAGTTCAGCCGTGGCTGAGGACGAGCAGTACTTC.

This clonotype has a count of ten or more. This chain uses TRBV5-5 with TRBJ2-4, with D possibly TRBD2 on 6 matching bases. Trimming left V 1 base short and J 1 base short, with 9 bases between. Germline V gene lookup returns CDR1 SGHKS and CDR2 YYEKEE (reference sequence). CDR3 length: 15 amino acids. In DNA, the CDR3 is TGTGCCAGCAGCTTGATGGCGGGGGCCAAAAACATTCAGTACTTC. It specifies CASSLMAGAKNIQYF.

The chain has TRBV29-1 and TRBJ2-1, with 14 bases aligning to TRBD2. The CDR3 has 16 amino acids. CDR1 SQVTM and CDR2 ANQGSEA come from the germline V gene. With 4 bases clipped from V and 6 bases from J, the junction kept 8 bases outside the gene matches. CDR3 nucleotides: TGCAGCGTTGCGAAGAGGGGGACTAGCGGGAGCAATGAGCAGTTCTTC. It is translated as CSVAKRGTSGSNEQFF.